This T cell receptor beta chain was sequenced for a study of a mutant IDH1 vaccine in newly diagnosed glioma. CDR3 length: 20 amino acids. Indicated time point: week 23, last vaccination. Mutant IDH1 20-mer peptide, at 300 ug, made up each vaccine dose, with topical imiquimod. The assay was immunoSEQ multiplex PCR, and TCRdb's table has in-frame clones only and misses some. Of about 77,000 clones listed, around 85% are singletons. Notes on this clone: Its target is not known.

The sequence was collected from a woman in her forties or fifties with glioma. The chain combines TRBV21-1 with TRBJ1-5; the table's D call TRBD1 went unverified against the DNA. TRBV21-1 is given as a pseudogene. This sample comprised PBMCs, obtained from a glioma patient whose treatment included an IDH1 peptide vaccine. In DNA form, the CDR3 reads TGTGCCAGCAGCAAGTCCCCGGGACAGGGACGGAAAATGAGCAATCAGCCCCAGCATTTT. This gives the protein CASSKSPGQGRKMSNQPQHF.